One and the same sample provided the 19 T cell receptor beta chains below, sequenced in a study of blood T cell repertoires in COVID-19. Using immunoSEQ multiplex PCR, the repertoire was profiled, and TCRdb retains in-frame clones only, with some absent. The repertoire has roughly 190,000 clones, roughly 90% of them found once; the top ten carry around 0.77%. Sequenced material: PBMCs or T cells enriched from blood (not recorded which). The receptor set was obtained from a young woman who had recovered from COVID-19.

This clone was seen a handful of times. The chain carries TRBV20-1 and TRBJ2-7; D is ambiguous. The CDR3 has 11 amino acids. V was cut by 4 bases and J by 4 bases, with 8 bases left in between. CDR1 is DFQATT, CDR2 SNEGSKA, per germline (reference sequence). CDR3 loop: CSANYLYEQYF. CDR3 bases: TGCAGTGCTAATTATCTATACGAGCAGTACTTC.

V is TRBV10-3 and J is TRBJ2-2; the D gene is possibly TRBD2 (6 bases). Germline CDR1 ENHRY, CDR2 SYGVKD. The CDR3 extends over 15 amino acids. Trimming took 6 bases from V and 3 from J, leaving 14 bases between them. The CDR3 loop is CAIRTEGGDTGELFF. The CDR3 nucleotides are TGTGCCATCAGGACAGAGGGAGGAGACACCGGGGAGCTGTTTTTT.

CDR3 amino acids: CASSASRGGPVNEQFF. The CDR3 bases are TGTGCCAGCAGCGCCTCTAGGGGGGGGCCCGTAAATGAGCAGTTCTTC. The chain uses TRBV9 and TRBJ2-1; tentative D call: TRBD2 (7 bases). CDR1 SGDLS and CDR2 YYNGEE come from the germline V gene. The CDR3 loop spans 16 amino acids. V was shortened by 3 bases and J by 7 bases, with 20 bases between the two germline ends.

The chain uses TRBV6-1 and TRBJ1-2, with 9 bases lining up with TRBD1. Germline CDR1 reads MNHNS; CDR2 reads SASEGT. The CDR3 has 15 amino acids. V was pared by 2 bases and J by 4 bases, with 5 bases of the junction left unmatched. The CDR3 sequence is CASSESTGGSYGYTF. DNA of the CDR3: TGTGCCAGCAGTGAATCTACAGGGGGCTCCTATGGCTACACCTTC.

The chain is built from TRBV5-4 and TRBJ2-3; D uncertain. CDR1 and CDR2 (germline): SGHNT, YYREEE (reference sequence). V was shortened by 2 bases and J by 4 bases, with 11 bases between the two germline ends. The CDR3 spans 14 residues. The CDR3 sequence: CASSFVQVADTQYF. DNA of the CDR3: TGTGCCAGCAGCTTCGTGCAGGTGGCAGATACGCAGTATTTT.

The table lists this clone with a count of one. This chain uses TRBV1 with TRBJ2-7; the table's D call, TRBD2, has no DNA check behind it. TRBV1 is tagged as a pseudogene. The CDR3 has 13 amino acids. The CDR3 spells CTSSFVGVREEYF. CDR3 DNA sequence: TGCACCAGCAGCTTTGTCGGGGTTCGCGAGGAGTACTTC.

This chain joins TRBV7-2 and TRBJ1-5; a possible D gene is TRBD1 (5 bases). Germline V gene lookup returns CDR1 SGHTA and CDR2 FQGNSA. This CDR3 is built from 16 residues. V was cut by 2 bases and J by 4 bases, with 15 bases left in between. The CDR3 region has the DNA TGTGCCAGCAGCTTACGGTCCGGGGGGGAGAATCAGCCCCAGCATTTT. It codes for CASSLRSGGENQPQHF.

V usage is TRBV7-9 and J usage is TRBJ2-1, with TRBD2 matching over 7 bases. The germline V gene encodes CDR1 SEHNR and CDR2 FQNEAQ (reference sequence). The ends lost 0 bases at V and 6 bases at J; junction bases unmatched: 14. This CDR3 region has 18 residues. CDR3 DNA: TGTGCCAGCAGCTTAGCGCGGGGAGCGGGAAAAATTTTCAATGAGCAGTTCTTC. Translating it yields CASSLARGAGKIFNEQFF.

In this sample, this clone turned up a few times. The chain links TRBV28 to TRBJ1-5, with 8 bases fitting TRBD1. V dropped 4 bases and J dropped 0; count of bases not matched to a gene: 8. Looked up from germline, CDR1 is MDHEN and CDR2 is SYDVKM. The CDR3 is made up of 17 amino acids. CDR3 in DNA: TGTGCCAGCAGTTCCAGACAGGGGCCCTCTAGCAATCAGCCCCAGCATTTT. Its protein is CASSSRQGPSSNQPQHF.

The rearrangement joins TRBV7-9 to TRBJ1-1, with D maybe TRBD1 (5 bases). The CDR3 extends over 14 amino acids. V lost 5 bases to trimming and J lost 2 bases, with 12 bases between them. Germline V gene lookup returns CDR1 SEHNR and CDR2 FQNEAQ (reference sequence). The CDR3: CASSKRQINTEAFF. CDR3 nucleotide sequence: TGTGCCAGCAGCAAGAGACAGATAAACACTGAAGCTTTCTTT. The whole variable domain, remainder taken from reference TRBV7-9 and TRBJ1-1, is DTGVSQNPRHKITKRGQNVTFRCDPISEHNRLYWYRQTLGQGPEFLTYFQNEAQLEKSRLLSDRFSAERPKGSFSTLEIQRTEQGDSAMYLCASSKRQINTEAFFGQGTRLTVV.

The rearrangement links TRBV5-4 to TRBJ2-7; D may be TRBD2 (5 bases). The V gene's germline CDR1 is SGHNT and CDR2 YYREEE (reference sequence). The CDR3 consists of 15 residues. Trimming cost V 4 bases and J 5 bases, with 19 bases left between them. The CDR3 is CASSPSGVGMDEQYF. CDR3 sequence (DNA): TGTGCCAGCAGCCCATCCGGGGTGGGCATGGACGAGCAGTACTTC.

The chain couples TRBV7-9 to TRBJ1-2, with 7 bases that match TRBD1. The ends lost 4 bases at V and 4 bases at J; junction bases unmatched: 12. Germline lookup yields CDR1 SEHNR and CDR2 FQNEAQ (reference sequence). CDR3 length: 16 residues. DNA of the CDR3: TGTGCCAGCAGCTCCGGCGACAGGGCGAGAGTCTATGGCTACACCTTC. Protein: CASSSGDRARVYGYTF.

The chain combines TRBV2 with TRBJ2-3; D gene unclear. The germline V and J ends were trimmed by 5 bases and 0 bases, with 12 bases remaining between them. The CDR3 runs 15 residues. Germline V lookup: CDR1 SNHLY, CDR2 FYNNEI. The CDR3 sequence: CASSRRHTSTDTQYF. Here the CDR3 DNA reads TGTGCCAGCAGTCGGCGGCACACTAGCACAGATACGCAGTATTTT.

The rearrangement uses TRBV19 and TRBJ2-1, with D perhaps TRBD2 (5 bases). The CDR3 sequence is 11 residues long. Germline CDR1 reads LNHDA; CDR2 reads SQIVND (reference sequence). Trimming stripped 6 bases from V and 10 bases from J, with 10 bases between. The CDR3 DNA is TGTGCCAGTAGCTTCGGACTGGAGCAGTTCTTC. Translated: CASSFGLEQFF.

The genes are TRBV4-1 and TRBJ2-5, with 7 bases aligning to TRBD1. Trimming took 3 bases from V and 5 from J; bases not matched to a gene: 6. The CDR3 sequence is 14 residues long. Looked up from germline, CDR1 is MGHRA and CDR2 is YSYEKL. The CDR3 here is CASSQGLRGETQYF. CDR3 DNA sequence: TGCGCCAGCAGCCAGGGGCTCAGGGGGGAGACCCAGTACTTC.

The chain employs TRBV19 and TRBJ1-3; D remains ambiguous. V gave up 2 bases and J gave up 1 base, with 3 bases separating them. In germline, CDR1 is LNHDA, CDR2 SQIVND (reference sequence). This CDR3 spans 13 amino acids. In DNA form, the CDR3 reads TGTGCCAGTAGTATATCGTCTGGAAACACCATATATTTT. It specifies CASSISSGNTIYF.

V and J are TRBV6-2 or TRBV6-3 and TRBJ1-5, with 9 bases fitting TRBD1. CDR1 is MNHEY, CDR2 SVGEGT, per germline. J lost 5 bases, V lost 6 bases, and 5 bases had no gene match. The CDR3 runs 14 residues. The DNA of the CDR3 is TGTGCCAGCAGCCTCCGGGACAGGGATCAGCCCCAGCATTTT. It specifies CASSLRDRDQPQHF.

This chain uses TRBV28 with TRBJ2-5; a possible D gene is TRBD1 (6 bases). The CDR3 covers 13 residues. CDR1 and CDR2 (germline): MDHEN, SYDVKM. V was cut by 7 bases and J by 5 bases, with 14 bases left in between. The CDR3 sequence is CASKETGLETQYF. CDR3 coding DNA: TGTGCCAGCAAGGAAACAGGGCTTGAGACCCAGTACTTC.

This chain links TRBV5-1 with TRBJ2-2; 7 nucleotides align to TRBD1. V dropped 2 bases and J dropped 4; count of bases not matched to a gene: 8. The CDR3 is made up of 16 amino acids. In germline, CDR1 is SGHRS, CDR2 YFSETQ. The CDR3 region is CASSLQGTQVTGELFF. CDR3 DNA sequence: TGCGCCAGCAGCTTACAGGGGACCCAGGTCACCGGGGAGCTGTTTTTT.